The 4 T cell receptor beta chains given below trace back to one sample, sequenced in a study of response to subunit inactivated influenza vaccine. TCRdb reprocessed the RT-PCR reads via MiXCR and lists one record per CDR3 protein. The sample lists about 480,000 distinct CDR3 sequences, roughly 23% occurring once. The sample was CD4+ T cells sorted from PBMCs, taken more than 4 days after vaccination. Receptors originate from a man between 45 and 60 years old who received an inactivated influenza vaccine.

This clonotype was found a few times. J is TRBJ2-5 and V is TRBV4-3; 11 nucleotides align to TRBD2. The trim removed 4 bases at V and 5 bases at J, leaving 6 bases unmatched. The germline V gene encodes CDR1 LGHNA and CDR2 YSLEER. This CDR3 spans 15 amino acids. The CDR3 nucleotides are TGCGCCAGCAGCCGCGCGACTAGCGGGATTGAGACCCAGTACTTC. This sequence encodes CASSRATSGIETQYF.

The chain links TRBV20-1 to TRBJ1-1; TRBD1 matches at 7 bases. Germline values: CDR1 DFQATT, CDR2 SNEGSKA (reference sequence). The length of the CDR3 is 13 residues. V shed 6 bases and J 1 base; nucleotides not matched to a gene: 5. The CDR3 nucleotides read TGCAGTGCCCCGACAGGGCGGAACACTGAAGCTTTCTTT. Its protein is CSAPTGRNTEAFF.

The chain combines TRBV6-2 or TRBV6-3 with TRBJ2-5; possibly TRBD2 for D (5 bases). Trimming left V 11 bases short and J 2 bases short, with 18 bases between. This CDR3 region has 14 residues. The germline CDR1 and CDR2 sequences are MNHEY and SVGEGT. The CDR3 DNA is TGTGCCGGCTCGAGGGCTAGCAGTCAAGAGACCCAGTACTTC. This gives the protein CAGSRASSQETQYF.

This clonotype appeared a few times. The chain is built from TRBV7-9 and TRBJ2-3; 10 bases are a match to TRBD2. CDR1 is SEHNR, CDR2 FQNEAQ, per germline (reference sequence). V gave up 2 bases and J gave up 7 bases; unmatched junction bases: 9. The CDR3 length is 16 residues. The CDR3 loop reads CASSLFSSGRLNTQYF. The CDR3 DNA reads TGTGCCAGCAGCTTATTCTCTAGCGGGAGACTGAATACGCAGTATTTT.